Listed here are 25 T cell receptor beta chains from one sample, sequenced in a study of T-cell memory formation after mild COVID-19. Each CDR3 protein gets one entry after TCRdb re-called the 5' RACE reads with MiXCR. This sample yields 250,000 to 350,000 distinct CDR3 sequences, of which roughly a fifth are seen a single time; approximately 21% belongs to the top ten. The specimen was PBMCs or a T cell subset sorted from them (not recorded which). Receptors originate from a man aged 18 to 30 who had mild COVID-19 (a few samples of this study predate the infection). Cell type and time point are not known.

This clonotype was seen at least ten times. J is TRBJ2-5 and V is TRBV5-1; TRBD1 matches at 8 bases. V dropped 4 bases and J dropped 3; count of bases not matched to a gene: 8. Germline loops: CDR1 SGHRS, CDR2 YFSETQ. The CDR3 has 15 residues. The CDR3 region has the DNA TGCGCCAGCAGCAGTACCGGGACAGGAGAAGAGACCCAGTACTTC. Its protein is CASSSTGTGEETQYF.

This clonotype was seen repeatedly, ten times or more. The chain employs TRBV7-8 and TRBJ2-1, with D possibly matching TRBD2 (5 bases). The length of the CDR3 is 12 residues. V shed 5 bases and J shed 7 bases, with 9 bases lying between them. Germline CDR1 is SGHVS and CDR2 is FQNEAQ. The CDR3 bases are TGTGCCAGCAGCCGTCCGGGAAATGAGCAGTTCTTC. This translates into CASSRPGNEQFF.

The rearrangement uses TRBV7-9 and TRBJ1-1, with TRBD1 identical over 8 bases. V gave up 3 bases and J gave up 0 bases; unmatched junction bases: 3. From germline, CDR1 is SEHNR and CDR2 FQNEAQ (reference sequence). The CDR3 covers 15 residues. The CDR3 DNA is TGTGCCAGCAGCTTTGGACAGGGACTGAACACTGAAGCTTTCTTT. It specifies CASSFGQGLNTEAFF. The full variable domain, rest sourced from reference TRBV7-9 and TRBJ1-1, is DTGVSQNPRHKITKRGQNVTFRCDPISEHNRLYWYRQTLGQGPEFLTYFQNEAQLEKSRLLSDRFSAERPKGSFSTLEIQRTEQGDSAMYLCASSFGQGLNTEAFFGQGTRLTVV.

Turning to this clonotype: A read error may explain this, as a much larger clone is one base away. The chain uses TRBV3-1 and TRBJ1-6; possibly TRBD1 for D (5 bases). Germline loops: CDR1 LGHDT, CDR2 YNNKEL (reference sequence). This CDR3 is built from 17 residues. V lost 4 bases and J 7 bases, leaving 20 bases between the germline ends. The chain's CDR3 is CASSLSPHPGQNSPLHF. The CDR3 DNA sequence: TGTGCCAGCAGCCTTAGCCCCCACCCGGGGCAAAATTCACCCCTCCACTTT.

This clonotype was picked up many times. The rearrangement joins TRBV29-1 to TRBJ2-1, with a weak D call TRBD2 (7 bases). CDR3 length equals 13 residues. The germline V gene has CDR1 SQVTM and CDR2 ANQGSEA. Trimming left V 5 bases short and J 7 bases short, with 15 bases between. The CDR3, as DNA: TGCAGCGTTTGGGGGGGCCACGGGAATGAGCAGTTCTTC. Protein product: CSVWGGHGNEQFF.

This clonotype has more than one count but fewer than ten. This sequence joins TRBV29-1 and TRBJ2-5; TRBD2 agrees at 7 bases. CDR1 SQVTM and CDR2 ANQGSEA come from the germline V gene. J gave up 5 bases and V 0 bases, and 3 bases lay outside the gene matches. The CDR3 length is 13 residues. The CDR3 nucleotides are TGCAGCGTTGAAGAGGGGAGGGACGAGACCCAGTACTTC. It specifies CSVEEGRDETQYF. Variable domain in full (rest from reference TRBV29-1 and TRBJ2-5): SAVISQKPSRDICQRGTSLTIQCQVDSQVTMMFWYRQQPGQSLTLIATANQGSEATYESGFVIDKFPISRPNLTFSTLTVSNMSPEDSSIYLCSVEEGRDETQYFGPGTRLLVL.

V and J are TRBV3-1 and TRBJ1-2; D not certain. Germline V gene lookup returns CDR1 LGHDT and CDR2 YNNKEL (reference sequence). There are 17 residues in the CDR3. V was clipped by 4 bases and J by 0 bases, with 18 bases between them. The CDR3 sequence: CASSPQTRRLSNYGYTF. CDR3 bases: TGTGCCAGCAGCCCCCAGACTAGACGGCTCTCTAACTATGGCTACACCTTC.

This rearrangement joins TRBV11-2 to TRBJ2-7; D is possibly TRBD1 or TRBD2 (5 bases each). The CDR3 is 15 residues long. Looked up from germline, CDR1 is SGHAT and CDR2 is FQNNGV. The germline V and J ends were trimmed by 3 bases and 1 base, with 13 bases remaining between them. The CDR3 here is CASSLAGTGSYEQYF. CDR3 in DNA: TGTGCCAGCAGCTTGGCAGGGACGGGATCCTACGAGCAGTACTTC.

This chain connects TRBV12-3 or TRBV12-4 to TRBJ2-5; D call uncertain. The V and J ends lost 7 bases and 4 bases respectively, with 13 bases between them. The CDR3 is 13 amino acids. The CDR3 spells CASTPRTAETQYF. The CDR3 nucleotides are TGTGCCAGCACCCCTCGGACCGCAGAGACCCAGTACTTC.

The rearrangement links TRBV5-4 to TRBJ2-3; 11 nucleotides match TRBD2. CDR3 length: 15 amino acids. Germline CDR1 SGHNT, CDR2 YYREEE (reference sequence). The V segment lost 5 bases and the J segment 2 bases; nucleotides outside the gene matches: 4. The CDR3 DNA reads as TGTGCCAGCAGACGTAGCGGGGGGGCCACAGATACGCAGTATTTT. As protein: CASRRSGGATDTQYF.

This chain uses TRBV5-8 with TRBJ2-7; D not certain. In germline, CDR1 is SGHTS, CDR2 YDEGEE. The CDR3 consists of 15 residues. V was shortened by 2 bases and J by 8 bases, with 20 bases between the two germline ends. CDR3 amino acids: CASSLGQPTSPKQYF. CDR3 in DNA: TGTGCCAGCAGCTTAGGGCAGCCCACGTCGCCAAAGCAGTACTTC.

This chain joins TRBV19 and TRBJ2-7, with TRBD1 matching 7 bases. The ends lost 3 bases at V and 2 bases at J; junction bases unmatched: 4. The CDR3 consists of 14 residues. CDR1 LNHDA and CDR2 SQIVND come from the germline V gene (reference sequence). The CDR3 spells CASSILDRTYEQYF. The DNA for the CDR3 is TGTGCCAGTAGTATTTTGGACAGGACCTACGAGCAGTACTTC.

The chain combines TRBV18 with TRBJ2-3, with D hard to call. CDR1 and CDR2 from the germline V gene are KGHSH and LQKENI. Trimming shortened V by 5 bases and J by 4 bases, and 13 bases separated the two germline ends. The length of the CDR3 is 14 residues. Here the CDR3 reads CASSDARGADTQYF. The CDR3 DNA is TGTGCCAGCTCAGACGCACGAGGAGCAGATACGCAGTATTTT.

This clonotype was seen more than once but under ten times. CDR3 nucleotide sequence: TGCAGTGTGAGATATCGGGGGCTCGGGGCTTTCTTT. Its translation is CSVRYRGLGAFF. The chain links TRBV20-1 to TRBJ1-1, with a possible D match to TRBD1 (6 bases). V was clipped by 7 bases and J by 11 bases, with 20 bases between them. Germline V gene lookup returns CDR1 DFQATT and CDR2 SNEGSKA (reference sequence). The CDR3 extends over 12 amino acids.

V gene TRBV20-1 combines with J gene TRBJ2-2; D call uncertain. There are 12 residues in the CDR3. Between the trimmed V and J ends, which lost 4 bases and 1 base, there was a span of 4 bases. Germline CDR1 and CDR2: DFQATT and SNEGSKA (reference sequence). The CDR3 coding sequence is TGCAGTGCTAAAAGGAACACCGGGGAGCTGTTTTTT. Translation: CSAKRNTGELFF.

J is TRBJ1-1 and V is TRBV5-1; D gene uncertain. The CDR3 has 16 amino acids. Between the trimmed V and J ends, which lost 4 bases and 0 bases, there was a span of 16 bases. Germline CDR1 SGHRS, CDR2 YFSETQ. DNA for the CDR3: TGCGCCAGCAGCGGGGTGTTGGGAGACCTGAACACTGAAGCTTTCTTT. It is translated as CASSGVLGDLNTEAFF. The full variable domain, with the rest looked up from reference TRBV5-1 and TRBJ1-1, is KAGVTQTPRYLIKTRGQQVTLSCSPISGHRSVSWYQQTPGQGLQFLFEYFSETQRNKGNFPGRFSGRQFSNSRSEMNVSTLELGDSALYLCASSGVLGDLNTEAFFGQGTRLTVV.

This clonotype was seen a single time. The chain joins TRBV28 to TRBJ1-1, with a possible D match to TRBD1 (6 bases). Trimming stripped 4 bases from V and 5 bases from J, with 17 bases between. Germline V CDR1 and CDR2: MDHEN, SYDVKM. The CDR3 extends over 15 amino acids. The CDR3 DNA follows: TGTGCCAGCAGTTCGGGCGGGCCCACAGGGACTGAAGCTTTCTTT. Translating it yields CASSSGGPTGTEAFF.

The table lists this clonotype with a few counts. This chain uses TRBV7-9 with TRBJ2-3; D gene unclear. CDR1 is SEHNR and CDR2 is FQNEAQ in the germline V gene (reference sequence). The CDR3 has 15 amino acids. V gave up 0 bases and J gave up 8 bases, with 15 bases separating them. This CDR3 is CASSLAKGWSPTQYF. The CDR3 DNA sequence: TGTGCCAGCAGCTTAGCGAAGGGATGGAGCCCTACGCAGTATTTT.

V is TRBV5-1 and J is TRBJ1-1, with 10 positions matching TRBD1. After removal of 3 bases from V and 1 base from J, the junction contained 9 bases not matched to a gene. The CDR3 length is 17 residues. Per germline, CDR1 SGHRS and CDR2 YFSETQ. CDR3 sequence: CASSSPPRDRGNTEAFF. The DNA of the CDR3 is TGCGCCAGCAGCTCTCCTCCCCGGGACAGGGGGAACACTGAAGCTTTCTTT. Complete variable domain (other parts from reference TRBV5-1 and TRBJ1-1): KAGVTQTPRYLIKTRGQQVTLSCSPISGHRSVSWYQQTPGQGLQFLFEYFSETQRNKGNFPGRFSGRQFSNSRSEMNVSTLELGDSALYLCASSSPPRDRGNTEAFFGQGTRLTVV.

The V call is TRBV29-1, the J call TRBJ1-1; D remains ambiguous. Germline-derived CDR1 and CDR2 are SQVTM and ANQGSEA. The CDR3 consists of 10 residues. Trimming pared 3 bases from V and 3 bases from J, leaving 2 bases between. The CDR3 spells CSVEHTEAFF. CDR3 coding DNA: TGCAGCGTTGAGCACACTGAAGCTTTCTTT.

The table lists this clonotype with many counts. This chain uses TRBV9 with TRBJ2-3; D uncertain. Trimming pared 3 bases from V and 6 bases from J, leaving 8 bases between. From germline, CDR1 is SGDLS and CDR2 YYNGEE. The CDR3 contains 12 residues. The CDR3 DNA is TGTGCCAGCAGCGCAACCACGGATACGCAGTATTTT. Translation gives CASSATTDTQYF.

The gene calls are TRBV24-1 and TRBJ2-3; 9 nucleotides line up with TRBD1. In germline, CDR1 is KGHDR, CDR2 SFDVKD. The ends lost 3 bases at V and 1 base at J; junction bases unmatched: 7. The CDR3 has 17 amino acids. CDR3 in DNA: TGTGCCACCAGTGATCCGGGGGACAGGGAGGGCACAGATACGCAGTATTTT. Protein: CATSDPGDREGTDTQYF.

This chain joins TRBV4-3 and TRBJ2-5, with 9 positions matching TRBD2. Germline trimming cut 4 bases from V and 2 bases from J; bases unmatched to any gene: 14. This CDR3 is built from 18 residues. The germline V gene encodes CDR1 LGHNA and CDR2 YSLEER. The CDR3 reads CASSPLRGSGGVQETQYF. CDR3 nucleotides: TGCGCCAGCAGCCCTCTACGGGGTAGCGGGGGCGTACAAGAGACCCAGTACTTC.

A few counts support this clonotype. This sequence joins TRBV7-9 and TRBJ1-4; possibly TRBD1 for D (6 bases). Germline lookup yields CDR1 SEHNR and CDR2 FQNEAQ (reference sequence). Deletions cut 7 bases from V and 7 bases from J, with 10 bases between. The CDR3 has 12 residues. This CDR3 is CASTFRGEKLFF. The CDR3 DNA sequence: TGTGCCAGCACCTTCAGGGGTGAAAAACTGTTTTTT.

The chain recombines TRBV7-8 with TRBJ1-5, with D tentatively TRBD1 (5 bases). Germline assignment: CDR1 SGHVS and CDR2 FQNEAQ. The V end was cut by 5 bases, the J end by 6 bases, with 14 bases between. This CDR3 is 14 amino acids long. The DNA of the CDR3 is TGTGCCAGCAGCCCCCCGGGACTTAGTCAGCCCCAGCATTTT. It encodes CASSPPGLSQPQHF.